The sequence of this T cell receptor (beta chain) was determined in a study of T cells in Graves' hyperthyroidism and ophthalmopathy. Amplification targeted TCR beta CDR3 regions from RNA transcripts. With the HTBI primer set, the TCR CDR3 went through a first round of RT-PCR. TCRdb analysed the multiplex PCR reads with MiXCR anew, one entry per CDR3 protein. This table holds 600,000 or so distinct CDR3 sequences, around 16% found once. Study observations and caveats: Ophthalmopathy, as predicted by the model, came a median 6.5 months after the prediction.

Concerning this clonotype: What it recognizes is unknown. A much larger clone sits a single nucleotide away, making a read error possible.

The clonotype originates from a woman in her twenties or thirties with Graves' hyperthyroidism. The sequenced material came from blood.

CDR3 bases: TGTGCCAGCAGCGAGGGAATGGGGCGGTACAATGAGCAGTACTTC. Translated: CASSEGMGRYNEQYF. The genes are TRBV7-9 and TRBJ2-1; D may match TRBD1 or TRBD2 (5 bases each). Judging by the DNA end, TRBJ2-7 fits better; the J call may be wrong. Germline lookup yields CDR1 SEHNR and CDR2 FQNEAQ (reference sequence). CDR3 size: 15 residues.